This T cell receptor (beta chain) came from a study of type 1 regulatory T cells. About the study: An in vitro protocol generated T-allo10, a Tr1-enriched, alloantigen-specific CD4 T cell product.

A single record per CDR3 protein comes from TCRdb applying MiXCR to the reads. Among about 24,000 distinct CDR3 sequences listed, approximately 77% were seen once. Details on this clonotype: As yet, its antigen is unknown.

The CDR3 sequence is 14 residues long. Germline CDR1 reads SNHLY; CDR2 reads FYNNEI. V was trimmed by 4 bases and J by 5 bases, leaving 9 bases between them. The graft donor-derived T-allo10 cells reportedly recognize host alloantigens, are anergic, and suppress alloantigen-specifically. The specimen was cultured T cells, either the whole culture or a sorted T cell fraction (not recorded which). Subset reported: Tr1-enriched cell product generated in vitro against host alloantigens. The chain combines TRBV2 with TRBJ1-6; no definite D call. This TCR was recovered from a human donor in good health. In DNA form, the CDR3 reads TGTGCCAGCAGTGGAGACGGAGATAATTCACCCCTCCACTTT. It encodes CASSGDGDNSPLHF.